The 14 T cell receptor beta chains below all came from one sample that was sequenced in a study of cytomegalovirus exposure and HLA in healthy donors. Both 60 Vbeta primers and 13 Jbeta primers went into the PCR. Sequenced by immunoSEQ multiplex PCR; TCRdb stores in-frame clones only, minus some. The sample has about 180,000 clones; 77% are singletons. Sequenced sample: PBMCs. These receptors all come from a woman between 25 and 40 years old in good health and CMV-seropositive.

The V gene is TRBV10-3, the J gene TRBJ2-5; D possibly corresponds to TRBD2 (6 bases). CDR3 size: 15 residues. Deletions cut 0 bases from V and 5 bases from J, with 13 bases between. Germline values: CDR1 ENHRY, CDR2 SYGVKD. This chain's CDR3 is CAISESGAGIETQYF. The CDR3 bases are TGTGCCATCAGTGAGTCCGGGGCGGGGATCGAGACCCAGTACTTC.

The genes are TRBV5-1 and TRBJ2-3; 10 nucleotides agree with TRBD2. This CDR3 has 14 amino acids. Germline-derived CDR1 and CDR2 are SGHRS and YFSETQ. With V trimmed by 0 bases and J by 5 bases, 0 bases remained unmatched. CDR3 amino acids: CASSLGLAGDTQYF. In DNA, the CDR3 is TGCGCCAGCAGCTTGGGACTAGCGGGAGATACGCAGTATTTT.

This chain connects TRBV6-4 to TRBJ1-1; the D gene is possibly TRBD1 (5 bases). There are 14 residues in the CDR3. V was clipped by 4 bases and J by 9 bases, with 18 bases between them. Germline V lookup: CDR1 MRHNA, CDR2 SNTAGT. The CDR3 DNA follows: TGTGCCAGCAGTGTCAGAGAGGACACTGCCCAAGCTTTCTTT. This codes for CASSVREDTAQAFF.

The chain combines TRBV28 with TRBJ2-1, with a tentative D call TRBD2 (6 bases). The CDR3 covers 16 residues. Germline CDR1 is MDHEN and CDR2 is SYDVKM. Trimming cost V 5 bases and J 8 bases, with 22 bases left between them. CDR3 sequence: CASSPPLGGRGDEQFF. The CDR3 region has the DNA TGTGCCAGCAGTCCCCCTTTGGGAGGTCGGGGCGATGAGCAGTTCTTC. Filled out from reference TRBV28 and TRBJ2-1, the complete variable domain reads DVKVTQSSRYLVKRTGEKVFLECVQDMDHENMFWYRQDPGLGLRLIYFSYDVKMKEKGDIPEGYSVSREKKERFSLILESASTNQTSMYLCASSPPLGGRGDEQFFGPGTRLTVL.

The chain combines TRBV4-3 with TRBJ2-5, with D possibly matching TRBD2 (7 bases). The CDR3 runs to 17 residues. V lost 0 bases and J lost 2, with 16 bases in between. Germline lookup yields CDR1 LGHNA and CDR2 YSLEER. DNA for the CDR3: TGCGCCAGCAGCCAAGATTTGGGGGGGCAGGGGCAAGAGACCCAGTACTTC. Residues: CASSQDLGGQGQETQYF.

The genes are TRBV28 and TRBJ1-1; D gene uncertain. Germline values: CDR1 MDHEN, CDR2 SYDVKM. The germline V and J ends were trimmed by 6 bases and 4 bases, with 12 bases remaining between them. CDR3 length: 13 residues. CDR3 sequence (DNA): TGTGCCAGCAGCCCTATCACGTCCACTGAAGCTTTCTTT. Its translation is CASSPITSTEAFF.

The V and J genes are TRBV30 and TRBJ1-2; TRBD1 is a possible D gene (5 bases). CDR1 is GTSNPN and CDR2 is SVGIG in the germline V gene (reference sequence). The CDR3 covers 15 residues. Trimming removed 0 bases from V and 2 bases from J, with 13 bases in between. The CDR3 DNA sequence: TGTGCCTGGAGTGTAGGAGGGGCAAAGAACTATGGCTACACCTTC. Translation: CAWSVGGAKNYGYTF.

The chain employs TRBV10-2 and TRBJ2-7; 11 bases map to TRBD2. In germline, CDR1 is WSHSY, CDR2 SAAADI. The CDR3 extends over 15 amino acids. The V and J ends lost 6 bases and 3 bases, in that order; junction bases with no gene match: 7. As DNA, the CDR3 is TGCGCCAGCAGCGCACGACTAGCGGGAATCTACGAGCAGTACTTC. Translated: CASSARLAGIYEQYF.

The chain uses TRBV4-1 and TRBJ1-5; TRBD1 agrees at 7 bases. Per germline, CDR1 MGHRA and CDR2 YSYEKL. The CDR3 is 18 residues long. V was clipped by 0 bases and J by 5 bases; unmatched bases: 13. The CDR3 DNA is TGCGCCAGCAGCCAAGATATGAGGGCAGGGGGAAGTGATCAGCCCCAGCATTTT. Protein product: CASSQDMRAGGSDQPQHF.

The V call is TRBV2, the J call TRBJ2-1; 11 positions match TRBD2. Germline trimming cut 6 bases from V and 7 bases from J; bases unmatched to any gene: 11. This CDR3 has 16 residues. CDR1 is SNHLY and CDR2 is FYNNEI in the germline V gene. DNA for the CDR3: TGTGCCAGCAGCGAATACTCGGGACTAGCGGCAAATGAGCAGTTCTTC. It specifies CASSEYSGLAANEQFF.

The chain is built from TRBV20-1 and TRBJ1-1, with 7 bases identical to TRBD1. The V gene's germline CDR1 is DFQATT and CDR2 SNEGSKA (reference sequence). V lost 8 bases to trimming and J lost 4 bases; unmatched junction nucleotides: 4. The CDR3 contains 11 residues. Here the CDR3 reads CSTTGITEAFF. For the CDR3, the DNA is TGCAGTACGACAGGGATCACTGAAGCTTTCTTT.

The chain is built from TRBV19 and TRBJ2-7; possibly TRBD2 for D (6 bases). The ends were cut back, 3 bases at V and 3 bases at J, with 18 bases in the middle. Germline assignment: CDR1 LNHDA and CDR2 SQIVND (reference sequence). The CDR3 contains 16 residues. CDR3 sequence: CASSIGPGGINYEQYF. The CDR3 coding sequence is TGTGCCAGTAGTATCGGCCCGGGCGGGATAAACTACGAGCAGTACTTC.

The rearrangement joins TRBV28 to TRBJ2-3; the D gene is possibly TRBD2 (6 bases). The CDR3 totals 17 residues. The germline V and J ends were trimmed by 1 base and 3 bases, with 17 bases remaining between them. Germline-derived CDR1 and CDR2 are MDHEN and SYDVKM. The CDR3 here is CASSLFSPGVATDTQYF. CDR3 bases: TGTGCCAGCAGTTTATTTTCCCCGGGAGTCGCAACAGATACGCAGTATTTT.

The chain recombines TRBV19 with TRBJ1-1, with D perhaps TRBD1 (6 bases). Germline V lookup: CDR1 LNHDA, CDR2 SQIVND (reference sequence). Trimming shortened V by 3 bases and J by 4 bases, and 12 bases separated the two germline ends. CDR3 length equals 14 residues. The chain's CDR3 is CASSIHRDSTEAFF. CDR3 nucleotides: TGTGCCAGTAGTATCCACAGGGATTCCACTGAAGCTTTCTTT.